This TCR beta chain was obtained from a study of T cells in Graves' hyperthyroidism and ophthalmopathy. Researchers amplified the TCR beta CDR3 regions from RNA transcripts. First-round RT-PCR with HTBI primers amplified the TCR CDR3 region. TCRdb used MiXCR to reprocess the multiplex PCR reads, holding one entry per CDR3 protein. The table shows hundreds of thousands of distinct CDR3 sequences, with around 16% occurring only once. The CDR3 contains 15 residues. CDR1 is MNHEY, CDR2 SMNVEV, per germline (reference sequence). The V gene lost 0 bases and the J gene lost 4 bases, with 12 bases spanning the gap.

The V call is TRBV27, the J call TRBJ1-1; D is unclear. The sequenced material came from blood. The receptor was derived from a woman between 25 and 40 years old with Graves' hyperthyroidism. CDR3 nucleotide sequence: TGTGCCAGCAGTTTATCGGACTGGGGTGGCACTGAAGCTTTCTTT. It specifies CASSLSDWGGTEAFF.